The 21 T cell receptor beta chains in this list originate from one sample, sequenced in a study of CD8+ T cells in alopecia areata. Extraction and reverse transcription of RNA yielded cDNA as the sequencing template. Clones were read by immunoSEQ multiplex PCR, and TCRdb kept only the in-frame ones, dropping some. Of 150,000 to 180,000 clones listed, 40% to 65% are singletons. The sample in question was CD8+ T cells sorted from blood, obtained at week 0. The receptors shown here come from a human donor with alopecia areata.

The chain recombines TRBV10-2 with TRBJ1-2, with no clear D. The CDR3 runs to 13 residues. Germline V gives CDR1 WSHSY, CDR2 SAAADI. V was shortened by 2 bases and J by 5 bases, with 9 bases between the two germline ends. In nucleotides, the CDR3 is TGCGCCAGCAGTGAGGTCAGGAAATATGGCTACACCTTC. Encoded protein: CASSEVRKYGYTF.

The chain couples TRBV19 to TRBJ1-5, with no clear D. V lost 6 bases, J lost 0 bases, and 12 bases lay in between. CDR3 size: 15 residues. Per germline, CDR1 LNHDA and CDR2 SQIVND (reference sequence). CDR3 in amino acids: CASRSGDYSNQPQHF. The CDR3 region has the DNA TGTGCCAGTAGGTCCGGGGATTATAGCAATCAGCCCCAGCATTTT.

The chain employs TRBV5-6 and TRBJ1-2; D is perhaps TRBD1 (5 bases). The CDR3 covers 15 residues. Germline V gene sequence: CDR1 SGHDT, CDR2 YYEEEE. Trimming took 3 bases from V and 3 from J, leaving 15 bases between them. DNA of the CDR3: TGTGCCAGCAGCTCCGACAGCCAAGGATACTATGGCTACACCTTC. It yields the protein CASSSDSQGYYGYTF.

The CDR3 here is CASRPQAGSYNEQFF. The CDR3 nucleotides read TGTGCCAGCAGACCCCAAGCGGGTTCCTACAATGAGCAGTTCTTC. J is TRBJ2-1 and V is TRBV6-6; D is possibly TRBD2 (6 bases). This CDR3 has 15 amino acids. V lost 6 bases to trimming and J lost 1 base, with 13 bases between them. Per the germline V gene, CDR1 is MNHNY and CDR2 is SVGAGI (reference sequence).

The chain uses TRBV7-3 and TRBJ2-7; D is unresolved. CDR1 is SGHTA, CDR2 FQGTGA, per germline. V lost 2 bases and J lost 0, with 5 bases in between. CDR3 length equals 13 residues. CDR3 amino acids: CASSLGLSYEQYF. The CDR3 nucleotides are TGTGCCAGCAGCTTAGGCCTCTCCTACGAGCAGTACTTC.

The rearrangement joins TRBV29-1 to TRBJ1-2, with 12 bases identical to TRBD1. The CDR3 has 14 residues. CDR1 is SQVTM, CDR2 ANQGSEA, per germline. V trimming: 6 bases; J trimming: 8 bases; junction bases outside the gene matches: 10. For the CDR3, the DNA is TGCAGCGTCATACCGGGACAGGGGGCGAGCGGCTACACCTTC. Protein sequence: CSVIPGQGASGYTF.

The chain links TRBV6-1 to TRBJ1-2; D ambiguous. Germline V lookup: CDR1 MNHNS, CDR2 SASEGT. V lost 2 bases and J lost 8, with 15 bases in between. The CDR3 extends over 14 amino acids. In DNA form, the CDR3 reads TGTGCCAGCAGTGAACCGCCAGGATCTTACGGCTACACCTTC. As protein: CASSEPPGSYGYTF.

The V and J genes are TRBV29-1 and TRBJ1-2; D is unresolved. The CDR3 sequence is 11 residues long. Germline CDR1 reads SQVTM; CDR2 reads ANQGSEA. Trimming pared 6 bases from V and 6 bases from J, leaving 11 bases between. The CDR3 is CSVSDGDGYTF. The CDR3 coding sequence is TGCAGCGTCTCGGACGGTGATGGCTACACCTTC.

The chain recombines TRBV25-1 with TRBJ2-3; possibly TRBD1 for D (5 bases). Trimming left V 2 bases short and J 2 bases short, with 8 bases between. The CDR3 consists of 14 residues. Germline V gene lookup returns CDR1 MGHDK and CDR2 SYGVNS. CDR3 sequence reads: CASSEDSITDTQYF. CDR3 sequence (DNA): TGTGCCAGCAGTGAAGACAGTATCACAGATACGCAGTATTTT.

This clone was found many times. The chain carries TRBV6-4 and TRBJ2-6; D is possibly TRBD2 (5 bases). Germline CDR1 is MRHNA and CDR2 is SNTAGT. The CDR3 is 15 amino acids. Trimming pared 3 bases from V and 2 bases from J, leaving 8 bases between. DNA for the CDR3: TGTGCCAGCAGTGAACGGGGAACTGGGGCCAACGTCCTGACTTTC. Amino acids: CASSERGTGANVLTF.

This clone was picked up a small number of times. The CDR3 here is CAISRETDTGELFF. The CDR3 nucleotides read TGTGCCATCAGTAGGGAGACAGACACCGGGGAGCTGTTTTTT. The chain carries TRBV10-3 and TRBJ2-2, with D perhaps TRBD1 or TRBD2 (5 bases each). This CDR3 is 14 amino acids long. V lost 5 bases to trimming and J lost 3 bases, with 10 bases between them. CDR1 and CDR2 (germline): ENHRY, SYGVKD.

This CDR3 is CASSLGQVQPQHF. CDR3 sequence (DNA): TGTGCCAGCAGCTTAGGGCAAGTTCAGCCCCAGCATTTT. The chain joins TRBV7-9 to TRBJ1-5; D is unresolved. Germline V gene data show CDR1 as SEHNR and CDR2 as FQNEAQ (reference sequence). V was trimmed by 1 base and J by 6 bases, leaving 7 bases between them. This CDR3 region has 13 residues.

This clone was counted between two and nine times. The chain is built from TRBV10-2 and TRBJ2-2; tentatively, D is TRBD1 (6 bases). The CDR3 has 13 residues. CDR1 is WSHSY and CDR2 is SAAADI in the germline V gene. V lost 6 bases and J 7 bases, leaving 12 bases between the germline ends. CDR3 in amino acids: CASREGVSGELFF. The CDR3 DNA follows: TGCGCCAGCAGAGAGGGGGTTAGCGGGGAGCTGTTTTTT.

This rearrangement joins TRBV19 to TRBJ2-5; the D is unclear. CDR1 is LNHDA, CDR2 SQIVND, per germline (reference sequence). The CDR3 loop spans 15 amino acids. V gave up 4 bases and J gave up 4 bases, with 16 bases separating them. The CDR3 bases are TGTGCCAGTAGTAAAAGGACGGCTCTGGGAGAGACCCAGTACTTC. Its protein product is CASSKRTALGETQYF.

This clone was seen a handful of times. This chain joins TRBV29-1 and TRBJ2-7, with D possibly being TRBD1 (6 bases). In germline, CDR1 is SQVTM, CDR2 ANQGSEA. This CDR3 spans 12 amino acids. V was cut by 6 bases and J by 7 bases, with 16 bases left in between. The CDR3 protein is CSVDRPSGEQYF. CDR3 in DNA: TGCAGCGTCGACAGGCCATCGGGGGAGCAGTACTTC.

V gene TRBV15 combines with J gene TRBJ1-2; perhaps TRBD1 as D (5 bases). Germline V gives CDR1 LNHNV, CDR2 YYDKDF (reference sequence). The CDR3 runs to 17 residues. V lost 0 bases and J lost 3, with 17 bases in between. DNA of the CDR3: TGTGCCACCAGCAGAGATAGGGAAGGCCGGGGGGACTATGGCTACACCTTC. Translation gives CATSRDREGRGDYGYTF.

CDR3 protein: CATSGSSPWRDGTEAFF. CDR3 bases: TGTGCCACCAGCGGATCCTCCCCGTGGAGGGACGGCACTGAAGCTTTCTTT. This chain links TRBV15 with TRBJ1-1, with D possibly matching TRBD1 (5 bases). This CDR3 is 17 amino acids long. Germline V gene lookup returns CDR1 LNHNV and CDR2 YYDKDF (reference sequence). V lost 5 bases, J lost 4 bases, and 23 bases lay in between.

The V call is TRBV7-8, the J call TRBJ2-5, with a tentative D call TRBD1 (6 bases). CDR1 and CDR2 (germline): SGHVS, FQNEAQ. The CDR3 runs 13 residues. The V and J ends lost 6 bases and 4 bases respectively, with 12 bases between them. As DNA, the CDR3 is TGTGCCAGCAGACTAGGGACACTAGAGACCCAGTACTTC. Its translation: CASRLGTLETQYF. The entire variable domain, with the rest obtained from reference TRBV7-8 and TRBJ2-5, is as follows: GAGVSQSPRYKVAKRGQDVALRCDPISGHVSLFWYQQALGQGPEFLTYFQNEAQLDKSGLPSDRFFAERPEGSVSTLKIQRTQQEDSAVYLCASRLGTLETQYFGPGTRLLVL.

The chain combines TRBV30 with TRBJ1-1; D is uncertain. V lost 2 bases and J lost 6, with 13 bases in between. Looked up from germline, CDR1 is GTSNPN and CDR2 is SVGIG (reference sequence). The CDR3 length is 13 residues. DNA of the CDR3: TGTGCCTGGAGTCCCAGTTTCCGCTCTGAAGCTTTCTTT. This translates into CAWSPSFRSEAFF.

The gene calls are TRBV29-1 and TRBJ1-1; 7 bases are a match to TRBD1. CDR3 length: 14 residues. Germline V lookup: CDR1 SQVTM, CDR2 ANQGSEA. V lost 5 bases, J lost 1 base, and 7 bases stayed unmatched. The CDR3 spells CSVPTRTGNTEAFF. In DNA, the CDR3 is TGCAGCGTTCCCACCCGGACAGGGAACACTGAAGCTTTCTTT. The variable domain in full, completed from reference TRBV29-1 and TRBJ1-1, reads SAVISQKPSRDICQRGTSLTIQCQVDSQVTMMFWYRQQPGQSLTLIATANQGSEATYESGFVIDKFPISRPNLTFSTLTVSNMSPEDSSIYLCSVPTRTGNTEAFFGQGTRLTVV.

The chain has TRBV4-2 and TRBJ2-7; possibly TRBD1 for D (6 bases). The CDR3 length is 14 residues. Germline V CDR1 and CDR2: LGHNA, YNFKEQ. V lost 3 bases, J lost 3 bases, and 12 bases lay in between. The CDR3: CASSQDRQDYEQYF. CDR3 bases: TGTGCCAGCAGCCAGGACAGACAGGACTACGAGCAGTACTTC.